The text below deals with one T cell receptor (beta chain). The CDR3 extends over 14 amino acids. V shed 0 bases and J shed 0 bases, with 5 bases lying between them. Germline values: CDR1 SGHRS, CDR2 YFSETQ. This record comes from a study of cytomegalovirus exposure and HLA in healthy donors. Primers included in the PCR were 60 Vbeta and 13 Jbeta primers. Sequencing was performed with immunoSEQ multiplex PCR; in TCRdb, only in-frame clones are kept and a portion is missing. The data show roughly 180,000 clones, roughly 85% seen once. The receptor was isolated from a man in his fifties in good health and CMV-seropositive. Material: PBMCs. The chain employs TRBV5-1 and TRBJ2-3, with D unresolved. The CDR3 spells CASSLEYSTDTQYF. CDR3 DNA sequence: TGCGCCAGCAGCTTGGAATATAGCACAGATACGCAGTATTTT.